The 26 T cell receptor beta chains given below trace back to one sample, sequenced in a study of CD8 T cells in ankylosing spondylitis. TCRdb used MiXCR to reprocess the 5' RACE reads, holding one entry per CDR3 protein. Here the sample spans 650,000 to 800,000 distinct CDR3 sequences, under 20% being singletons. The antigens of these receptors remain unknown. Overall study findings and caveats: The study identified a TCR beta motif of eight highly homologous variants that appeared characteristic of ankylosing spondylitis blood.

Sequenced material: blood, either unsorted or a sorted T cell fraction (not recorded which). These receptor sequences come from a male donor with ankylosing spondylitis.

V is TRBV6-4 and J is TRBJ2-1; 14 nucleotides match TRBD2. V lost 6 bases and J lost 9; bases outside the gene matches: 4. Germline CDR1 is MRHNA and CDR2 is SNTAGT. The CDR3 runs to 14 residues. The CDR3 protein is CASRRTSGGSEQFF. DNA of the CDR3: TGTGCCAGCAGAAGGACTAGCGGGGGGAGTGAGCAGTTCTTC.

V gene TRBV11-2 combines with J gene TRBJ1-6, with 7 bases fitting TRBD1. Unmatched junction bases numbered 7, after V lost 3 bases and J lost 5 bases. The CDR3 contains 16 residues. CDR1 is SGHAT, CDR2 FQNNGV, per germline. CDR3 amino acids: CASSFTGTANNSPLHF. CDR3 bases: TGTGCCAGCAGCTTCACCGGGACAGCCAATAATTCACCCCTCCACTTT.

The chain is built from TRBV28 and TRBJ2-1; TRBD2 matches at 11 bases. The CDR3 sequence is 17 residues long. With V trimmed by 2 bases and J by 5 bases, 8 bases remained unmatched. Germline CDR1 reads MDHEN; CDR2 reads SYDVKM. The DNA of the CDR3 is TGTGCCAGCAGTTTAAGGGGCCTAGCGGGAGGTAACAATGAGCAGTTCTTC. It translates to CASSLRGLAGGNNEQFF.

This clonotype was counted between two and nine times. This chain links TRBV2 with TRBJ1-1; tentatively, D is TRBD1 (6 bases). V lost 6 bases, J lost 1 base, and 12 bases lay in between. This CDR3 has 14 amino acids. Germline V gives CDR1 SNHLY, CDR2 FYNNEI. The CDR3 DNA sequence: TGTGCCAGCAGGCCACAGGGCGGGAACACTGAAGCTTTCTTT. It translates to CASRPQGGNTEAFF.

This clonotype has just a few counts. The rearrangement uses TRBV20-1 and TRBJ2-1; D is ambiguous. The CDR3 consists of 15 residues. Germline CDR1 is DFQATT and CDR2 is SNEGSKA (reference sequence). V lost 6 bases and J 3 bases, leaving 18 bases between the germline ends. The CDR3 coding sequence is TGCAGTGCCACAACCCGCCACGGCGGCTACAATGAGCAGTTCTTC. Translated, it gives CSATTRHGGYNEQFF.

This clonotype was picked up many times. The J gene is TRBJ2-2, the V gene TRBV9, with D possibly being TRBD2 (5 bases). This CDR3 is built from 15 residues. V lost 3 bases and J lost 1, with 10 bases in between. Germline loops: CDR1 SGDLS, CDR2 YYNGEE. In DNA form, the CDR3 reads TGTGCCAGCAGCGGACATGCGGGGAACACCGGGGAGCTGTTTTTT. Protein sequence: CASSGHAGNTGELFF.

CDR3 protein: CASRPWGTDNEKLFF. CDR3 nucleotides: TGTGCCAGCAGGCCCTGGGGGACAGATAATGAAAAACTGTTTTTT. The V call is TRBV28, the J call TRBJ1-4; 7 bases are shared with TRBD1. The V gene end was trimmed by 6 bases and the J gene end by 4 bases; junction bases not matched to a gene: 8. Germline V lookup: CDR1 MDHEN, CDR2 SYDVKM. The CDR3 sequence is 15 residues long.

The J gene is TRBJ2-1, the V gene TRBV15, with 13 bases lining up with TRBD2. CDR1 LNHNV and CDR2 YYDKDF come from the germline V gene (reference sequence). The ends lost 1 base at V and 5 bases at J; junction bases unmatched: 2. The CDR3 length is 16 residues. CDR3 sequence (DNA): TGTGCCACCAGCAGAGCACTAGCGGGGGGGAACAATGAGCAGTTCTTC. Its protein product is CATSRALAGGNNEQFF.

This clonotype turned up a few times. V is TRBV10-3 and J is TRBJ2-1, with TRBD2 matching over 11 bases. This CDR3 comprises 19 residues. Trimming removed 4 bases from V and 0 bases from J; junction bases left unmatched: 11. The V gene's germline CDR1 is ENHRY and CDR2 SYGVKD. The CDR3 reads CAISGYPGLAESSYNEQFF. In DNA, the CDR3 is TGTGCCATCAGTGGCTACCCGGGACTAGCGGAAAGCTCCTACAATGAGCAGTTCTTC.

The chain links TRBV29-1 to TRBJ2-7; the D gene could be TRBD1 or TRBD2 (6 bases each). The CDR3 contains 13 residues. Between the trimmed V and J ends, which lost 6 bases and 5 bases, there was a span of 17 bases. Germline CDR1 SQVTM, CDR2 ANQGSEA. The DNA for the CDR3 is TGCAGCGTGGGAGAACAGGGAGGCCACGAGCAGTACTTC. This codes for CSVGEQGGHEQYF.

J is TRBJ1-2 and V is TRBV12-3 or TRBV12-4, with 7 bases aligning to TRBD1. Losses at the gene ends were 6 bases for V and 4 bases for J; bases not matched to a gene: 5. CDR3 length: 13 residues. CDR3 DNA sequence: TGTGCCAGCAGGGCAGGGGGTTCCTATGGCTACACCTTC. It is translated as CASRAGGSYGYTF.

The J gene is TRBJ1-3, the V gene TRBV10-3; D possibly corresponds to TRBD1 (5 bases). The CDR3 is 16 residues long. V was clipped by 9 bases and J by 0 bases, with 18 bases between them. In germline, CDR1 is ENHRY, CDR2 SYGVKD. The CDR3 is CAISGAGTFSGNTIYF. The CDR3 DNA is TGTGCCATATCCGGGGCAGGGACCTTCTCTGGAAACACCATATATTTT.

The chain links TRBV3-1 to TRBJ1-2; no firm D call. This CDR3 contains 13 residues. Germline V gene sequence: CDR1 LGHDT, CDR2 YNNKEL (reference sequence). Trimming shortened V by 3 bases and J by 13 bases, and 18 bases separated the two germline ends. The DNA for the CDR3 is TGTGCCAGCAGCCAGACGTTGACAACTACCTCCACCTTC. Translating it yields CASSQTLTTTSTF.

This clonotype has only a few counts. This rearrangement joins TRBV24-1 to TRBJ2-7; D gene uncertain. With 2 bases removed from V and 1 base from J, the gap between germline ends came to 8 bases. The CDR3 sequence is 14 residues long. Germline V lookup: CDR1 KGHDR, CDR2 SFDVKD. CDR3 sequence (DNA): TGTGCCACCAGTGATTCGGACGGGTCCTACGAGCAGTACTTC. Its protein product is CATSDSDGSYEQYF.

This clonotype was seen only a few times. The chain couples TRBV11-2 to TRBJ2-3, with TRBD1 matching 8 bases. CDR1 is SGHAT and CDR2 is FQNNGV in the germline V gene. This CDR3 is 15 amino acids long. The J segment lost 6 bases and the V segment lost 1 base, leaving 6 bases of the junction unmatched. The CDR3 DNA follows: TGTGCCAGCAGCTTAGCAGGGGGCGCGCTGGATACGCAGTATTTT. Its translation is CASSLAGGALDTQYF.

Only a few counts were recorded for this clonotype. The chain combines TRBV3-1 with TRBJ2-2, with a weak D call TRBD2 (6 bases). Germline V gene data show CDR1 as LGHDT and CDR2 as YNNKEL (reference sequence). This CDR3 spans 16 amino acids. Trimming took off 2 bases at V and 3 bases at J, with 13 bases between the two ends. CDR3 sequence reads: CASSQRRGGHTGELFF. The CDR3 region has the DNA TGTGCCAGCAGCCAAAGGCGGGGAGGTCACACCGGGGAGCTGTTTTTT.

This clonotype was observed a handful of times. The chain is built from TRBV20-1 and TRBJ1-2; D gene uncertain. Per germline, CDR1 DFQATT and CDR2 SNEGSKA (reference sequence). The CDR3 is 12 amino acids. The V end was cut by 6 bases, the J end by 5 bases, with 13 bases between. The CDR3 DNA reads as TGCAGTGCGACCCCGGAGGTATATGGCTACACCTTC. Encoded protein: CSATPEVYGYTF.

This clonotype was picked up many times. The genes are TRBV12-3 or TRBV12-4 and TRBJ2-1; tentative D call: TRBD1 (6 bases). Trimming took off 11 bases at V and 0 bases at J, with 14 bases between the two ends. The length of the CDR3 is 14 residues. DNA for the CDR3: TGTGCCGGGGCTAAGGACAGCTCCTACAATGAGCAGTTCTTC. Its translation is CAGAKDSSYNEQFF.

The chain is built from TRBV9 and TRBJ1-6; D call uncertain. The CDR3 runs to 14 residues. Germline V lookup: CDR1 SGDLS, CDR2 YYNGEE. The V end was cut by 4 bases, the J end by 7 bases, with 12 bases between. The CDR3 DNA reads as TGTGCCAGCAGCCCTCGACGGATAAATTCACCCCTCCACTTT. Translated: CASSPRRINSPLHF. Variable domain in full (rest from reference TRBV9 and TRBJ1-6): DSGVTQTPKHLITATGQRVTLRCSPRSGDLSVYWYQQSLDQGLQFLIQYYNGEERAKGNILERFSAQQFPDLHSELNLSSLELGDSALYFCASSPRRINSPLHFGNGTRLTVT.

CDR3 sequence reads: CASSSRGEFADTQYF. DNA of the CDR3: TGCGCCAGCAGCTCGAGAGGGGAGTTCGCAGATACGCAGTATTTT. The V gene is TRBV5-1, the J gene TRBJ2-3; D tentatively reads TRBD1 or TRBD2 (5 bases each). Deletions cut 3 bases from V and 4 bases from J, with 15 bases between. This CDR3 contains 15 residues. Germline CDR1 and CDR2: SGHRS and YFSETQ. The full variable domain, rest sourced from reference TRBV5-1 and TRBJ2-3, is KAGVTQTPRYLIKTRGQQVTLSCSPISGHRSVSWYQQTPGQGLQFLFEYFSETQRNKGNFPGRFSGRQFSNSRSEMNVSTLELGDSALYLCASSSRGEFADTQYFGPGTRLTVL.

V is TRBV7-9 and J is TRBJ2-5, with D possibly TRBD2 on 6 matching bases. CDR1 is SEHNR, CDR2 FQNEAQ, per germline (reference sequence). The CDR3 spans 12 residues. The V and J ends lost 2 bases and 7 bases respectively, with 8 bases between them. The CDR3 DNA follows: TGTGCCAGCAGCTTACCCGGGGGGACCCAGTACTTC. It yields the protein CASSLPGGTQYF.

This clonotype appeared many times. The CDR3 here is CASSLGGSSEQYF. CDR3 in DNA: TGCGCCAGCAGCTTGGGAGGTTCAAGCGAGCAGTACTTC. The chain couples TRBV5-1 to TRBJ2-7; unclear D gene. The V gene's germline CDR1 is SGHRS and CDR2 YFSETQ. V lost 0 bases and J 6 bases, leaving 10 bases between the germline ends. The CDR3 has 13 residues.

The V gene is TRBV18, the J gene TRBJ2-5, with D unclear. This CDR3 region has 13 residues. Germline CDR1 and CDR2: KGHSH and LQKENI. V lost 3 bases and J 5 bases, leaving 10 bases between the germline ends. The CDR3 reads CASSPGRVETQYF. As DNA, the CDR3 is TGTGCCAGCTCACCTGGTAGGGTGGAGACCCAGTACTTC.

The chain couples TRBV7-8 to TRBJ1-2; TRBD1 matches 7 bases. Germline-derived CDR1 and CDR2 are SGHVS and FQNEAQ. V gave up 5 bases and J gave up 1 base; unmatched junction bases: 7. The CDR3 is made up of 15 amino acids. The CDR3 region has the DNA TGTGCCAGCAGCCACCCGGGACAGATTAACTATGGCTACACCTTC. Translating it yields CASSHPGQINYGYTF.

J is TRBJ1-3 and V is TRBV29-1; unclear D gene. In germline, CDR1 is SQVTM, CDR2 ANQGSEA. Trimming took 7 bases from V and 0 from J, leaving 10 bases between them. This CDR3 spans 13 amino acids. DNA for the CDR3: TGCAGCGGACTTTTGAGCTCTGGAAACACCATATATTTT. Encoded protein: CSGLLSSGNTIYF.

This clonotype was counted a few times. The CDR3 DNA is TGTGCCAGCAGCTTAGCCGGACGGTCAAACACTGAAGCTTTCTTT. Translating gives CASSLAGRSNTEAFF. The J gene is TRBJ1-1, the V gene TRBV7-2; D ambiguous. Germline-derived CDR1 and CDR2 are SGHTA and FQGNSA. Trimming took 0 bases from V and 2 from J, leaving 10 bases between them. This CDR3 has 15 residues.